This T cell receptor (beta chain) was recovered during a study of blood T cell repertoires in COVID-19. The wider study: The United States, Italy and Spain provided the acute and convalescent COVID-19 samples. T cells, B-cell-depleted T cells, or PBMCs provided the cDNA or gDNA that served as material.

Original handling: Reference gene primer amplification gave estimated nucleated cell counts. Only in-frame clones appear in the TCRdb table, and some are missing; sequencing was by immunoSEQ multiplex PCR. That table is the source of V, J and clone size, and D and trimming were worked out from the DNA. The sample has hundreds of thousands of clones, 83% seen once; the top ten hold 2% to 3%. Germline trimming cut 4 bases from V and 13 bases from J; bases unmatched to any gene: 9. The CDR3 loop spans 15 amino acids. This chain joins TRBV23-1 and TRBJ2-1; 14 nucleotides align to TRBD2. Being an ORF, TRBV23-1 has a function that is uncertain. The clonotype was recovered from a woman between 70 and 85 years old with active or convalescent COVID-19. The material sequenced was peripheral blood. This chain's CDR3 is CASSPGTSGGRGQFF. Here the CDR3 DNA reads TGCGCCAGCAGTCCGGGGACTAGCGGGGGCCGGGGACAGTTCTTC.